This T cell receptor beta chain was identified during a study of CD8 T cells in Susac syndrome. RNA was extracted with the RNeasy kit, and a quantity of about 0.5 to 1 ug was reverse transcribed using random hexamers. Across 54 Vbeta and 13 Jbeta, TCR beta CDR3 was amplified with immunoSEQ multiplex PCR. TCRdb recomputed calls from the immunoSEQ multiplex PCR reads with MiXCR, one row per CDR3 protein. The data contain roughly 130,000 distinct CDR3 sequences, 85% to 95% of them singletons. The CDR3 loop spans 14 amino acids. CDR1 SNHLY and CDR2 FYNNEI come from the germline V gene. J gave up 0 bases and V 6 bases, and 3 bases lay outside the gene matches. Sequencing of TCR beta drew on CD8+ and CD4+ T cells from blood.

J is TRBJ2-7 and V is TRBV2; the match to TRBD1 covers 9 bases. The sequence was obtained from a human donor with multiple sclerosis. The sequenced material came from CD4+ T cells from PBMCs. The CDR3 coding sequence is TGTGCCAGCAGGCCGGGACAGGGCTCCTACGAGCAGTACTTC. It codes for CASRPGQGSYEQYF.